This TCR beta chain came from a study of Graves' ophthalmopathy and Graves' hyperthyroidism. Whole-study findings and limits: For predicting ophthalmopathy progression, the model had more than 60% sensitivity and nearly 75% specificity. Discrimination between ophthalmopathy and stable hyperthyroidism by a 13-signature model showed about 88% sensitivity and less than 84% specificity.

The germline gives CDR1 SGHRS, CDR2 YFSETQ. This CDR3 has 15 residues. RNA served as the template for amplifying TCR beta CDR3 regions. In the first round, RT-PCR was carried out with HTBI primers, and a multiplex PCR formed the second round. TCRdb itself ran the multiplex PCR reads through MiXCR, one entry per CDR3 protein. The table lists about 600,000 distinct CDR3 sequences, 39% of them singletons, with about 4.6% in the top ten. Participants with hyperthyroidism, aged 18 to 65, were newly diagnosed with under 2 months' duration. As for this clonotype: Its target is unknown. The junction and the germline gene differ at one end; a read error may be behind it.

The sample consisted of peripheral blood or thyroid tissue (not recorded which). The V gene is TRBV5-1, the J gene TRBJ1-1; TRBD1 aligns across 8 bases. The TCR comes from an adult man with Graves' hyperthyroidism. Here the CDR3 reads CASSPTGGQETEAFF. The CDR3, as DNA: TGTGCCAGCAGCCCAACAGGGGGACAAGAGACTGAAGCTTTCTTT. Looking up the rest from reference TRBV5-1 and TRBJ1-1 gives the full variable domain: KAGVTQTPRYLIKTRGQQVTLSCSPISGHRSVSWYQQTPGQGLQFLFEYFSETQRNKGNFPGRFSGRQFSNSRSEMNVSTLELGDSALYLCASSPTGGQETEAFFGQGTRLTVV.